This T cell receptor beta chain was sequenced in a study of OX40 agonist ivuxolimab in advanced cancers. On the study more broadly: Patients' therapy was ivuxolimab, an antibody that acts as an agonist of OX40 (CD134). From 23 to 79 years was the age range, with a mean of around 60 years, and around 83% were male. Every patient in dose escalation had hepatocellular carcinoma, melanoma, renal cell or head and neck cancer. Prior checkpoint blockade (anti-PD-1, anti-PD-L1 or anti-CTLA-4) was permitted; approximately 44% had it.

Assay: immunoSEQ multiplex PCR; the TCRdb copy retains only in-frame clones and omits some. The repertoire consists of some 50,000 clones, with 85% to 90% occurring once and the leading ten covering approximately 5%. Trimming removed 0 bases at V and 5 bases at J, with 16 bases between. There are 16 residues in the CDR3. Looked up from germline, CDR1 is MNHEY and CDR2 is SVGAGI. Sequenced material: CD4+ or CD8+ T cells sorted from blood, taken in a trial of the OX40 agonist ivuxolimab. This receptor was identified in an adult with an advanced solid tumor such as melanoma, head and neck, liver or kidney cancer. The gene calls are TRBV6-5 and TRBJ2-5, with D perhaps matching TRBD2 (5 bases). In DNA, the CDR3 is TGTGCCAGCAGTTACTCGAAACCAGAGGGCGCTGAGACCCAGTACTTC. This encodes CASSYSKPEGAETQYF.